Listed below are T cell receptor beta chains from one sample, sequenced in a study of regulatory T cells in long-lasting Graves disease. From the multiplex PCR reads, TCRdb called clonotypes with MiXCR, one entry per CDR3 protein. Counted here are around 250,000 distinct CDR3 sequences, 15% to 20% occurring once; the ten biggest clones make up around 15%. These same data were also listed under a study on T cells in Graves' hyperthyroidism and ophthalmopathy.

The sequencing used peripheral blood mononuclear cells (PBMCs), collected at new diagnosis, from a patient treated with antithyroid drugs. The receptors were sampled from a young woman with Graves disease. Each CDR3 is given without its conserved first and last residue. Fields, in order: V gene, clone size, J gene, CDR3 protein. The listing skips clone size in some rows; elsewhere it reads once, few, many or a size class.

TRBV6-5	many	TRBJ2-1	ASSYSGQIYNEQF
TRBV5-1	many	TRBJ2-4	ASSLDSVKNIQY
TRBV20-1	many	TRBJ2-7	SASQGDPYEQY
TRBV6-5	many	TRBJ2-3	ASSYQGGTDTQY
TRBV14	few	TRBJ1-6	ASSQDAELAPLH
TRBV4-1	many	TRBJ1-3	ASSQDGVVIY
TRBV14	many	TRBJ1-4	ASSPSRAKTTNEKLF
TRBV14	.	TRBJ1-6	ASSQERDRDSPLH
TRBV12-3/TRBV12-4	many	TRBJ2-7	ASSLVGGKVEQY
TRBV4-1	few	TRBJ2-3	ASSQWAGGTDTQY
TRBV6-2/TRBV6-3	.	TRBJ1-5	ASSALTGDNQPQH
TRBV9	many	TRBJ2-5	ASSVAPVLAGYEETQY
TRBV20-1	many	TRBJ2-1	SATRRATYNEQF
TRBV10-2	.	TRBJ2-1	ASRGSGQGFDNEQF
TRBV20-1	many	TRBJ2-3	SAPRTSGRFTDTQY
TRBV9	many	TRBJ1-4	ASSAGGNEKLF
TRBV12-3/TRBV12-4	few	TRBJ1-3	ANNQINSGNTIY
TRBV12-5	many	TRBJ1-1	ASWGERGRNTEAF
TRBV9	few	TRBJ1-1	ASSVAGGSTEAF
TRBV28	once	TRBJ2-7	ASSLVSSGSLGDEQY
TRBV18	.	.	ASSSAGTGGAETQY